These 20 T cell receptor beta chains were all obtained from the same sample, sequenced in a study of blood T cell repertoires in COVID-19. Sequenced by immunoSEQ multiplex PCR; TCRdb stores in-frame clones only, minus some. Found here are roughly 190,000 clones, approximately 90% of them singletons; the top ten hold about 22%. Sample: PBMCs or T cells enriched from blood (not recorded which). These receptors were collected from a woman aged 40 to 50 in a cohort exposed to, infected with or recovered from COVID-19 (not recorded which).

The chain employs TRBV30 and TRBJ2-5, with TRBD1 matching 8 bases. Germline CDR1 reads GTSNPN; CDR2 reads SVGIG (reference sequence). This CDR3 has 14 residues. Germline trimming cut 3 bases from V and 5 bases from J; bases unmatched to any gene: 8. Here the CDR3 DNA reads TGTGCCTGGAGCGATAGACAGGGGCTGGAGACCCAGTACTTC. This codes for CAWSDRQGLETQYF.

The chain links TRBV7-8 to TRBJ1-2, with TRBD1 matching over 9 bases. V shed 1 base and J 0 bases; nucleotides not matched to a gene: 12. CDR1 and CDR2 (germline): SGHVS, FQNEAQ. This CDR3 region has 19 residues. CDR3 DNA: TGTGCCAGCAGCTTAGACAGGGGGCGCTCCCCACGCCCTAACTATGGCTACACCTTC. It codes for CASSLDRGRSPRPNYGYTF.

This clone appeared once. The V gene is TRBV19, the J gene TRBJ2-1, with 11 bases lining up with TRBD1. Trimming cost V 5 bases and J 6 bases; bases outside gene matches: 3. CDR1 is LNHDA and CDR2 is SQIVND in the germline V gene (reference sequence). The length of the CDR3 is 14 residues. The CDR3 DNA reads as TGTGCCAGTAGTCTGGGGACAGGGGGCAATGAGCAGTTCTTC. This sequence encodes CASSLGTGGNEQFF.

This clone was observed a few times. The chain is built from TRBV27 and TRBJ1-2; tentative D call: TRBD1 (6 bases). This CDR3 has 17 amino acids. V lost 0 bases, J lost 8 bases, and 22 bases lay in between. Looked up from germline, CDR1 is MNHEY and CDR2 is SMNVEV (reference sequence). This chain's CDR3 is CASSLSPGAVKMGGYTF. In DNA, the CDR3 is TGTGCCAGCAGTTTATCACCAGGGGCGGTTAAGATGGGGGGCTACACCTTC.

The chain carries TRBV1 and TRBJ2-1; the tabulated D call, TRBD2, remains unverified against the DNA. TRBV1 corresponds to a pseudogene. The CDR3 spans 17 residues. CDR3 amino acids: CTSSQSTQRGGSKEQFF. CDR3 sequence (DNA): TGCACCAGCAGCCAGTCAACCCAGCGGGGGGGGTCAAAAGAGCAGTTCTTC.

The chain uses TRBV11-2 and TRBJ2-7; D is uncertain. The germline CDR1 and CDR2 sequences are SGHAT and FQNNGV. V lost 5 bases and J 6 bases, leaving 11 bases between the germline ends. The CDR3 is 12 amino acids. The CDR3 sequence: CASSPQNPEQYF. CDR3 nucleotide sequence: TGTGCCAGCAGCCCCCAGAACCCCGAGCAGTACTTC.

V gene TRBV7-7 combines with J gene TRBJ2-2; the D is unclear. The CDR3 length is 15 residues. Trimming stripped 5 bases from V and 4 bases from J, with 14 bases between. The germline V gene encodes CDR1 SSHAT and CDR2 FNYEAQ (reference sequence). CDR3 amino acids: CASSQSRIGTGELFF. The CDR3 DNA reads TGTGCCAGCAGCCAAAGTAGAATCGGCACCGGGGAGCTGTTTTTT.

The chain is built from TRBV7-2 and TRBJ1-2; D call uncertain. The ends were cut back, 1 base at V and 3 bases at J, with 6 bases in the middle. This CDR3 contains 13 residues. Germline V gene sequence: CDR1 SGHTA, CDR2 FQGNSA. The CDR3 spells CASSLDEDYGYTF. The CDR3 DNA follows: TGTGCCAGCAGCTTAGACGAGGACTATGGCTACACCTTC.

The chain joins TRBV7-6 to TRBJ2-7; 7 nucleotides agree with TRBD2. CDR3 length: 18 amino acids. Germline V lookup: CDR1 SGHVS, CDR2 FNYEAQ. V lost 0 bases, J lost 2 bases, and 13 bases stayed unmatched. The CDR3 sequence: CASSLAVSKASGPYEQYF. CDR3 bases: TGTGCCAGCAGCTTAGCGGTATCGAAGGCTAGCGGACCCTACGAGCAGTACTTC.

This chain connects TRBV13 to TRBJ1-6; D is ambiguous. There are 15 residues in the CDR3. Per the germline V gene, CDR1 is PRHDT and CDR2 is FYEKMQ (reference sequence). V lost 4 bases, J lost 10 bases, and 17 bases lay in between. The CDR3 sequence is CASSSDRPGNSPLHF. The CDR3 coding sequence is TGTGCCAGCAGCTCAGATCGCCCCGGGAACTCACCCCTCCACTTT.

The chain links TRBV2 to TRBJ1-4; D may be TRBD1 (5 bases). The CDR3 length is 18 residues. Deletions cut 3 bases from V and 5 bases from J, with 22 bases between. The germline gives CDR1 SNHLY, CDR2 FYNNEI. The CDR3 sequence is CASSEALAGGASNEKLFF. CDR3 nucleotide sequence: TGTGCCAGCAGTGAGGCTTTGGCGGGCGGGGCGAGCAATGAAAAACTGTTTTTT.

The chain carries TRBV6-2 or TRBV6-3 and TRBJ2-1, with 7 bases that match TRBD2. This CDR3 spans 13 amino acids. The germline gives CDR1 MNHEY, CDR2 SVGEGT. The V gene end was trimmed by 6 bases and the J gene end by 5 bases; junction bases not matched to a gene: 4. The CDR3 DNA follows: TGTGCCAGCAGCCCGGGACTACACAATGAGCAGTTCTTC. Encoded protein: CASSPGLHNEQFF.

This chain uses TRBV13 with TRBJ2-2; maybe TRBD2 (7 bases). The CDR3 is 14 residues long. Germline assignment: CDR1 PRHDT and CDR2 FYEKMQ (reference sequence). V was shortened by 5 bases and J by 8 bases, with 15 bases between the two germline ends. In DNA, the CDR3 is TGTGCCAGCAGCGAGGGGGGGCCCAGTGGGGAGCTGTTTTTT. Translated, it gives CASSEGGPSGELFF.

The genes are TRBV7-9 and TRBJ2-1; 11 bases line up with TRBD2. V dropped 6 bases and J dropped 9; count of bases not matched to a gene: 10. Germline CDR1 is SEHNR and CDR2 is FQNEAQ (reference sequence). The CDR3 runs 15 residues. DNA of the CDR3: TGTGCCAGCAGTCAGACTAGCGGGAATTCGGGTGAGCAGTTCTTC. This sequence encodes CASSQTSGNSGEQFF.

J is TRBJ2-1 and V is TRBV11-2, with 14 bases that match TRBD2. Trimming cost V 3 bases and J 6 bases; bases outside gene matches: 1. CDR3 size: 15 residues. In germline, CDR1 is SGHAT, CDR2 FQNNGV. CDR3 DNA: TGTGCCAGCAGCTTGGGACTAGCGGGAGCCAATGAGCAGTTCTTC. Translated, it gives CASSLGLAGANEQFF.

The CDR3 region is CASSLFFGTVNTEAFF. Written as DNA, the CDR3 is TGTGCCAGCAGTTTATTTTTTGGGACAGTGAACACTGAAGCTTTCTTT. The chain combines TRBV27 with TRBJ1-1; 7 bases agree with TRBD1. The length of the CDR3 is 16 residues. CDR1 is MNHEY and CDR2 is SMNVEV in the germline V gene (reference sequence). V lost 1 base to trimming and J lost 0 bases; unmatched junction nucleotides: 5.

The V and J genes are TRBV27 and TRBJ2-1; tentative D call: TRBD2 (5 bases). Germline lookup yields CDR1 MNHEY and CDR2 SMNVEV (reference sequence). Trimming took 4 bases from V and 5 from J, leaving 12 bases between them. This CDR3 comprises 14 residues. The CDR3 spells CASSSEGRNNEQFF. CDR3 nucleotides: TGTGCCAGCAGTTCAGAGGGTAGAAACAATGAGCAGTTCTTC.

This chain uses TRBV29-1 with TRBJ1-2, with D uncertain. Trimming left V 4 bases short and J 3 bases short, with 12 bases between. The CDR3 spans 13 residues. Germline CDR1 SQVTM, CDR2 ANQGSEA. The CDR3 bases are TGCAGCGTTGGGAACAGTTACGACTATGGCTACACCTTC. It is translated as CSVGNSYDYGYTF.

This chain uses TRBV13 with TRBJ1-1, with 7 nucleotides matching TRBD1. The CDR3 contains 13 residues. The junction had 1 base not matched to a gene; V was cut back by 2 bases and J by 4 bases. The germline CDR1 and CDR2 sequences are PRHDT and FYEKMQ (reference sequence). The CDR3 reads CASSLPGGTEAFF. The CDR3 region has the DNA TGTGCCAGCAGCTTACCAGGGGGCACTGAAGCTTTCTTT.

This clone appeared a single time. The chain carries TRBV6-5 and TRBJ2-5, with D tentatively TRBD1 (5 bases). Trimming removed 0 bases at V and 5 bases at J, with 7 bases between. CDR3 length equals 13 residues. Germline CDR1 and CDR2: MNHEY and SVGAGI. The CDR3 sequence is CASSYSRGETQYF. The CDR3 DNA reads TGTGCCAGCAGTTACTCTAGGGGTGAGACCCAGTACTTC.